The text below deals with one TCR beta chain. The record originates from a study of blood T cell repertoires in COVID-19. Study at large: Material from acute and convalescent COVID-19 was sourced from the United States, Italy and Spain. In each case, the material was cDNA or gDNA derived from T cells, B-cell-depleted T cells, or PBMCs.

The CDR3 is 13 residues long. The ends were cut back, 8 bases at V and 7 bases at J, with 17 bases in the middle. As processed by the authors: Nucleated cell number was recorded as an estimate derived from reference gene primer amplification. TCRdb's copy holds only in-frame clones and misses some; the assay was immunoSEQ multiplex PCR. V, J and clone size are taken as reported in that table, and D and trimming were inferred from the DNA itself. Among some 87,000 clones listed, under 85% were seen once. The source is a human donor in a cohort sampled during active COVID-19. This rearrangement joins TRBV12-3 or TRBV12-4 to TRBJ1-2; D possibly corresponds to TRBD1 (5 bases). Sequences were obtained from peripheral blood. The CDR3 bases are TGTGCCAGCGGCGACCCGGGGAGGGGTGGCTACACCTTC. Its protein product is CASGDPGRGGYTF.